The present T cell receptor (beta chain) was sequenced within a study of cytomegalovirus exposure and HLA in healthy donors. Study-level findings and limits: TCR beta chains associated with HLA were, in a later analysis, more clonally expanded than equally common others. A reported reduction in N-insertions relative to the roughly 700-donor mean was seen in an Asian-associated ancestry cluster in a later analysis. Most sequenced TCRs were rare (though some public TCRs occurred in many donors).

Primers included in the PCR were 60 Vbeta and 13 Jbeta primers. Using immunoSEQ multiplex PCR, the repertoire was profiled, and TCRdb retains in-frame clones only, with some absent. The sample has approximately 190,000 clones; 65% to 90% are singletons. Germline loops: CDR1 MNHEY, CDR2 SVGAGI. V shed 0 bases and J shed 9 bases, with 12 bases lying between them. The CDR3 has 14 amino acids. This clone was seen a few times. The antigen remains undetermined. Sequencing was performed on PBMCs. The sequence came from a man in his forties or fifties in good health and CMV-seropositive. This chain uses TRBV6-5 with TRBJ2-1, with D perhaps TRBD1 (5 bases). DNA of the CDR3: TGTGCCAGCAGTTACTCAGCAGGGAATAGTGAGCAGTTCTTC. The encoded protein is CASSYSAGNSEQFF.